The 29 T cell receptor beta chains reported below all come from one sample, sequenced in a study of shared clonotypes between healthy human individuals. The assay was immunoSEQ multiplex PCR, and TCRdb's table has in-frame clones only and misses some. This table has roughly 520,000 clones, approximately 94% appearing once. The sequencing sample was made of naive CD4+ T cells sorted from blood. The subset is: CD45RA+ positively selected. The origin of the receptors is a woman between 25 and 40 years old in good health.

The V and J genes are TRBV28 and TRBJ1-6; no reliable D call. V gave up 8 bases and J gave up 8 bases, with 13 bases separating them. This CDR3 comprises 13 residues. Germline CDR1 MDHEN, CDR2 SYDVKM. The CDR3, as DNA: TGTGCCAGCGGTATCGGAACTGATTCACCCCTCCACTTT. This codes for CASGIGTDSPLHF.

V is TRBV19 and J is TRBJ2-5; 12 bases are shared with TRBD2. TRBJ2-7 explains the end of the DNA better; the J call may be wrong. Germline loops: CDR1 LNHDA, CDR2 SQIVND (reference sequence). CDR3 length: 17 amino acids. CDR3 in amino acids: CASSITLTSGSSYEQYF. CDR3 nucleotides: TGTGCCAGTAGTATTACCCTGACTAGCGGGAGTTCGTACGAGCAGTACTTC.

The V gene is TRBV28, the J gene TRBJ2-3; D is unresolved. The germline gives CDR1 MDHEN, CDR2 SYDVKM. With 3 bases removed from V and 6 bases from J, the gap between germline ends came to 10 bases. CDR3 length: 13 amino acids. Here the CDR3 DNA reads TGTGCCAGCAGTTTTGATGGAATGGATACGCAGTATTTT. Protein sequence: CASSFDGMDTQYF.

The chain employs TRBV20-1 and TRBJ2-3; no firm D call. From germline, CDR1 is DFQATT and CDR2 SNEGSKA (reference sequence). The CDR3 contains 11 residues. Trimming pared 8 bases from V and 1 base from J, leaving 7 bases between. Written as DNA, the CDR3 is TGCAGTTCCCCCGGCACAGATACGCAGTATTTT. It encodes CSSPGTDTQYF.

V is TRBV5-1 and J is TRBJ2-1; D unresolved. The CDR3 is made up of 15 amino acids. Trimming pared 2 bases from V and 4 bases from J, leaving 13 bases between. Per germline, CDR1 SGHRS and CDR2 YFSETQ. The CDR3 bases are TGCGCCAGCAGCTTCCCGGACGGAACGTACAATGAGCAGTTCTTC. Encoded protein: CASSFPDGTYNEQFF.

This chain uses TRBV5-4 with TRBJ2-1; TRBD2 agrees at 10 bases. Germline loops: CDR1 SGHNT, CDR2 YYREEE (reference sequence). The CDR3 totals 16 residues. V trimming: 0 bases; J trimming: 6 bases; junction bases outside the gene matches: 6. This CDR3 reads CASSLATTSGVNEQFF. The CDR3 DNA reads as TGTGCCAGCAGCTTGGCCACAACTAGCGGGGTCAATGAGCAGTTCTTC.

The chain recombines TRBV28 with TRBJ2-2; TRBD2 agrees at 11 bases. J gave up 0 bases and V 5 bases, and 11 bases lay outside the gene matches. This CDR3 is built from 19 residues. CDR1 is MDHEN, CDR2 SYDVKM, per germline. In DNA form, the CDR3 reads TGTGCCAGCAGTCCCTCAGGCTTAGCGGGAGGGTCGAACACCGGGGAGCTGTTTTTT. It codes for CASSPSGLAGGSNTGELFF.

This clone showed up just once. J is TRBJ2-1 and V is TRBV5-1; weak D call: TRBD2 (6 bases). The V end was cut by 7 bases, the J end by 3 bases, with 11 bases between. From germline, CDR1 is SGHRS and CDR2 YFSETQ. This CDR3 region has 13 residues. The CDR3: CASQSGVYNEQFF. DNA for the CDR3: TGCGCCAGCCAGTCGGGAGTCTACAATGAGCAGTTCTTC.

The CDR3 DNA reads TGCGCCAGCAGCTCTCGGACTAGCGGGAGCCGCATCCAGACCCAGTACTTC. This encodes CASSSRTSGSRIQTQYF. V is TRBV5-1 and J is TRBJ2-5, with 13 bases that match TRBD2. The CDR3 is 17 residues long. The V and J ends lost 3 bases and 6 bases, in that order; junction bases with no gene match: 11. Germline CDR1 and CDR2: SGHRS and YFSETQ.

The genes are TRBV28 and TRBJ2-4, with D maybe TRBD1 (6 bases). From germline, CDR1 is MDHEN and CDR2 SYDVKM. This CDR3 is 16 amino acids long. V lost 6 bases, J lost 0 bases, and 15 bases lay in between. The CDR3 reads CASSFADRLAKNIQYF. DNA of the CDR3: TGTGCCAGCAGCTTCGCGGACAGACTAGCCAAAAACATTCAGTACTTC.

The chain recombines TRBV19 with TRBJ1-1, with 9 bases fitting TRBD1. CDR1 and CDR2 (germline): LNHDA, SQIVND (reference sequence). This CDR3 is 17 amino acids long. The V gene end was trimmed by 5 bases and the J gene end by 1 base; junction bases not matched to a gene: 11. The CDR3 sequence is CASSLGTGQRQNTEAFF. In DNA form, the CDR3 reads TGTGCCAGTAGTCTGGGGACAGGGCAGAGACAGAACACTGAAGCTTTCTTT.

The chain employs TRBV28 and TRBJ2-1; 8 nucleotides line up with TRBD2. J gave up 5 bases and V 4 bases, and 16 bases lay outside the gene matches. The CDR3 consists of 18 residues. Germline values: CDR1 MDHEN, CDR2 SYDVKM. The CDR3 sequence: CASSWFEVRLALHNEQFF. The CDR3 DNA reads as TGTGCCAGCAGTTGGTTTGAGGTCCGACTAGCGCTCCACAATGAGCAGTTCTTC.

This clone was seen only a few times. V gene TRBV28 combines with J gene TRBJ1-5, with 9 positions matching TRBD1. CDR1 and CDR2 (germline): MDHEN, SYDVKM. The ends lost 5 bases at V and 7 bases at J; junction bases unmatched: 6. CDR3 length: 14 residues. For the CDR3, the DNA is TGTGCCAGCAGTACAGGGGGCTTGAGGCAGCCCCAGCATTTT. Translation: CASSTGGLRQPQHF.

The chain carries TRBV18 and TRBJ2-5, with D unclear. V shed 0 bases and J shed 3 bases, with 14 bases lying between them. CDR3 length: 16 amino acids. The V gene's germline CDR1 is KGHSH and CDR2 LQKENI. The CDR3 coding sequence is TGTGCCAGCTCACCACCCGGCGCAGCCCGCGAAGAGACCCAGTACTTC. This codes for CASSPPGAAREETQYF. Full variable domain (rest looked up from reference TRBV18 and TRBJ2-5): NAGVMQNPRHLVRRRGQEARLRCSPMKGHSHVYWYRQLPEEGLKFMVYLQKENIIDESGMPKERFSAEFPKEGPSILRIQQVVRGDSAAYFCASSPPGAAREETQYFGPGTRLLVL.

The genes are TRBV18 and TRBJ2-1; 8 bases map to TRBD2. The V and J ends lost 3 bases and 14 bases, in that order; junction bases with no gene match: 12. In germline, CDR1 is KGHSH, CDR2 LQKENI. The length of the CDR3 is 14 residues. In DNA, the CDR3 is TGTGCCAGCTCACCGGAGCGGGAGAGGGGTTTGAAGTTCTTC. It yields the protein CASSPERERGLKFF.

The table lists this clone with a count of one. The V call is TRBV27, the J call TRBJ2-7; D call uncertain. The CDR3 contains 14 residues. CDR1 and CDR2 (germline): MNHEY, SMNVEV (reference sequence). The V gene lost 3 bases and the J gene lost 6 bases, with 15 bases spanning the gap. CDR3 sequence reads: CASSFRLTSGEQYF. As DNA, the CDR3 is TGTGCCAGCAGTTTTCGGCTAACCTCAGGCGAGCAGTACTTC.

V is TRBV28 and J is TRBJ2-5; 14 bases are a match to TRBD2. The end of the DNA fits TRBJ2-7 better, so the J call may be wrong. This CDR3 has 15 residues. The germline V gene encodes CDR1 MDHEN and CDR2 SYDVKM. The CDR3 here is CASGTSGSWEYEQYF. CDR3 coding DNA: TGTGCCAGTGGGACTAGCGGGAGTTGGGAGTACGAGCAGTACTTC.

The V gene is TRBV5-6, the J gene TRBJ2-2; D gene ambiguous. This CDR3 contains 13 residues. V was shortened by 1 base and J by 2 bases, with 3 bases between the two germline ends. From germline, CDR1 is SGHDT and CDR2 YYEEEE. CDR3 loop: CASSLYNTGELFF. Written as DNA, the CDR3 is TGTGCCAGCAGCTTGTACAACACCGGGGAGCTGTTTTTT.

This chain joins TRBV5-1 and TRBJ2-1, with D perhaps being TRBD1 or TRBD2 (5 bases each). Trimming took off 0 bases at V and 7 bases at J, with 14 bases between the two ends. There are 15 residues in the CDR3. CDR1 and CDR2 from the germline V gene are SGHRS and YFSETQ. The CDR3 sequence: CASSLVRGVGNEQFF. In DNA, the CDR3 is TGCGCCAGCAGCTTGGTGAGGGGAGTGGGGAATGAGCAGTTCTTC.

This clone was seen a few times. The chain employs TRBV2 and TRBJ1-2; 7 bases are a match to TRBD1. The V gene's germline CDR1 is SNHLY and CDR2 FYNNEI. This CDR3 is built from 12 residues. The CDR3 region is CGQTGTDYGYTF. The CDR3 coding sequence is TGTGGGCAGACAGGGACAGATTATGGCTACACCTTC.

The sample holds a few counts of this clone. The chain recombines TRBV27 with TRBJ1-2; D remains ambiguous. Per germline, CDR1 MNHEY and CDR2 SMNVEV (reference sequence). There are 14 residues in the CDR3. Trimming shortened V by 0 bases and J by 4 bases, and 9 bases separated the two germline ends. CDR3: CASSLSTEPYGYTF. The CDR3 coding sequence is TGTGCCAGCAGTTTATCAACAGAGCCCTATGGCTACACCTTC.

The genes are TRBV7-8 and TRBJ2-1; TRBD2 matches at 12 bases. V lost 4 bases and J lost 4; bases outside the gene matches: 2. Germline V gene sequence: CDR1 SGHVS, CDR2 FQNEAQ. This CDR3 contains 15 residues. The CDR3 nucleotides are TGTGCCAGCAGCTCAGGACTAGCGGGGTACAATGAGCAGTTCTTC. Amino acid sequence: CASSSGLAGYNEQFF.

The gene calls are TRBV2 and TRBJ1-5, with D possibly being TRBD1 (5 bases). CDR1 and CDR2 from the germline V gene are SNHLY and FYNNEI. V was shortened by 8 bases and J by 9 bases, with 14 bases between the two germline ends. The CDR3 is 12 amino acids. Written as DNA, the CDR3 is TGTGCCAGCTTGGGGGAAGTGGGGCCCCAGCATTTT. Residues: CASLGEVGPQHF.

The chain couples TRBV9 to TRBJ2-1; D is uncertain. The CDR3 consists of 13 residues. V was cut by 0 bases and J by 10 bases, with 11 bases left in between. Germline lookup yields CDR1 SGDLS and CDR2 YYNGEE. DNA for the CDR3: TGTGCCAGCAGCGTAGCTTTCGGTGGAGAGCAGTTCTTC. Its protein is CASSVAFGGEQFF.

The V gene is TRBV14, the J gene TRBJ1-2; no firm D call. Per the germline V gene, CDR1 is SGHDN and CDR2 is FVKESK. This CDR3 comprises 14 residues. The V and J ends lost 1 base and 4 bases respectively, with 10 bases between them. This CDR3 reads CASSQVGFGYGYTF. The CDR3, as DNA: TGTGCCAGCAGCCAAGTGGGGTTCGGCTATGGCTACACCTTC.

In its sample, this clone was seen once. The J gene is TRBJ2-7, the V gene TRBV5-1; unclear D gene. Germline V gene data show CDR1 as SGHRS and CDR2 as YFSETQ. With 2 bases removed from V and 2 bases from J, the gap between germline ends came to 14 bases. There are 15 residues in the CDR3. The CDR3: CASSLGYSSTYEQYF. CDR3 bases: TGCGCCAGCAGCTTAGGTTATAGTTCTACCTACGAGCAGTACTTC.

A few counts support this clone. The genes are TRBV10-3 and TRBJ1-2; 8 nucleotides agree with TRBD1. This CDR3 is built from 15 residues. Germline CDR1 is ENHRY and CDR2 is SYGVKD. J was trimmed by 6 bases and V by 2 bases; bases with no gene match: 8. As DNA, the CDR3 is TGTGCCATCAGTGAGCTCCGGGACAGGTCACATGGCTACACCTTC. Translating it yields CAISELRDRSHGYTF.

This CDR3 is CASSLRDSVKDEQFF. CDR3 DNA sequence: TGCGCCAGCAGCTTGAGAGACAGCGTTAAGGATGAGCAGTTCTTC. The chain is built from TRBV5-1 and TRBJ2-1, with D possibly TRBD1 on 5 matching bases. This CDR3 has 15 amino acids. CDR1 SGHRS and CDR2 YFSETQ come from the germline V gene. Trimming shortened V by 1 base and J by 8 bases, and 16 bases separated the two germline ends.

The CDR3 DNA follows: TGTGCCAGCAGTTTACCAGGGGTCGAGAATGGCTACACCTTC. Translated, it gives CASSLPGVENGYTF. This chain links TRBV28 with TRBJ1-2; TRBD1 is a possible D gene (6 bases). The CDR3 length is 14 residues. V was cut by 2 bases and J by 6 bases, with 13 bases left in between. In germline, CDR1 is MDHEN, CDR2 SYDVKM.